The rows below give T cell receptor beta chains drawn from one sample of a study of cytomegalovirus exposure and HLA in healthy donors. Clones were sequenced by immunoSEQ multiplex PCR, and TCRdb holds only the in-frame ones, with some missing. The sample carries under 200,000 clones, 60% to 80% recorded once. Sequenced sample: PBMCs. The origin of the receptors is a man in his forties or fifties in good health and CMV-seropositive. CDR3s include the opening cysteine and the closing phenylalanine or tryptophan. A D gene is named only where the DNA matches it firmly. Expanded clones are given a class, and other clones once, few, many or no size at all.

TRBD1	TRBV28	.	TRBJ1-5	TGTGCCAGCAGCTTCTCAGGGGGACGTAGTCAGCCCCAGCATTTT	CASSFSGGRSQPQHF
.	TRBV30	.	TRBJ1-6	TGTGCCTGGAGCGAAGCGAATTCACCCCTCCACTTT	CAWSEANSPLHF
TRBD1	TRBV4-3	.	TRBJ2-7	TGCGCCAGCAGCCAAGATAGGGGACAGGGGGCGAGAGAGCAGTACTTC	CASSQDRGQGAREQYF
.	TRBV20-1	.	TRBJ1-6	TGCAGCGCGACTTACGACGGGTTTATTCACTTT	CSATYDGFIHF
.	TRBV11-2	.	TRBJ1-1	TGTGCCAGCAGCTTAGCCCCCAGCGGGGGTAAAAACACTGAAGCTTTCTTT	CASSLAPSGGKNTEAFF
.	TRBV25-1	once	TRBJ2-1	TGTGCCAGCAGTGAATATGCAGGGGCTGAGCAGTTCTTC	CASSEYAGAEQFF
.	TRBV6-5	.	TRBJ2-5	TGTGCCAGCAGATCACGGGGGGCGGGAGAGACCCAGTACTTC	CASRSRGAGETQYF
.	TRBV7-9	.	TRBJ2-7	TGTGCCAGCAGCGAGGACAGTACTTACGAGCAGTACTTC	CASSEDSTYEQYF
.	TRBV6-1	.	TRBJ2-1	TGTGCCAGCAGTGAAGCGGCACGTCTGTCCTACAATGAGCAGTTCTTC	CASSEAARLSYNEQFF
.	TRBV18	.	TRBJ2-5	TGTGCCAGCTCACAAAGTACAGAGCAAGAGACCCAGTACTTC	CASSQSTEQETQYF
.	TRBV13	.	TRBJ2-2	TGTGCCAGCAGCTTAGGGTGGGCCATCCCGAGCACCGGGGAGCTGTTTTTT	CASSLGWAIPSTGELFF
.	TRBV7-3	.	TRBJ1-1	TGTGCCAGCAGCTTATCCAAAGGGGACACTGAAGCTTTCTTT	CASSLSKGDTEAFF
.	TRBV5-6	.	TRBJ1-1	TGTGCCAGCAGCTTGGGTGTCATAAAGAGAGGGACTGAAGCTTTCTTT	CASSLGVIKRGTEAFF
TRBD2	TRBV11-2	.	TRBJ2-1	TGTGCCAGCAGCTCGCACCCCGGGGGGAATGAGCAGTTCTTC	CASSSHPGGNEQFF
.	TRBV7-2	.	TRBJ1-2	TGTGCCAGCAGCGCCCTCCCGAGTCCCTATGGCTACACCTTC	CASSALPSPYGYTF
.	TRBV4-1	.	TRBJ2-7	TGCGCCAGCAGCCGAAGTATAGACATAAGCTACGAGCAGTACTTC	CASSRSIDISYEQYF
TRBD1	TRBV28	.	TRBJ2-3	TGTGCCAGCAGTCGGGACAGGGTTAACACAGATACGCAGTATTTT	CASSRDRVNTDTQYF
.	TRBV4-3	.	TRBJ2-7	TGCGCCAGCAGCCAGGGGACATACGACGAGCAGTACTTC	CASSQGTYDEQYF
.	TRBV5-4	.	TRBJ2-5	TGTGCCAGCAGCTTAGGGGGAAGGCAAGAGACCCAGTACTTC	CASSLGGRQETQYF
.	TRBV15	.	TRBJ2-3	TGTGCCACCAGCCAGGGGTCCCTCACAGATACGCAGTATTTT	CATSQGSLTDTQYF
.	TRBV27	once	TRBJ2-1	TGTGCCAGCAGGGGGCCTGTCGACAATGAGCAGTTCTTC	CASRGPVDNEQFF
TRBD1	TRBV2	few	TRBJ1-2	TGTGCCAGCAGTGAGCACAGGGGGCAATATGGCTACACCTTC	CASSEHRGQYGYTF
TRBD1	TRBV2	.	TRBJ2-7	TGTGCCAGCGAGGACAGGGGTAGTGTCTACGAGCAGTACTTC	CASEDRGSVYEQYF
.	TRBV19	.	TRBJ1-1	TGTGCCAGTAGCATGAACACTGAAGCTTTCTTT	CASSMNTEAFF
.	TRBV13	few	TRBJ1-2	TGTGCCAGCAGCTCTCTTGGGACACCCCCCCAACACGGCTACACCTTC	CASSSLGTPPQHGYTF
TRBD2	TRBV4-2	.	TRBJ2-3	TGTGCCAGCAGCCAAGATCCGGCTGCGTTTACGGGGGGGCGAGGAGATACGCAGTATTTT	CASSQDPAAFTGGRGDTQYF
.	TRBV6-6	.	TRBJ1-5	TGTGCTAGCATTGCGGGGATTTCGCACAATCAGCCCCAGCATTTT	CASIAGISHNQPQHF
TRBD2	TRBV4-1	.	TRBJ2-1	TGCGCCAGCAGCCAAACCGGGGGGGCAGAATACAATGAGCAGTTCTTC	CASSQTGGAEYNEQFF
TRBD1	TRBV6-5	.	TRBJ2-2	TGTGCCAGCATCAGGGACAGGGCGAGCACCGGGGAGCTGTTTTTT	CASIRDRASTGELFF
.	TRBV10-3	once	TRBJ2-7	TGTGCCATCAGTGGCGGATACGAGCAGTACTTC	CAISGGYEQYF
TRBD2	TRBV7-2	.	TRBJ2-2	TGTGCCAGCAGCTTCCCTAGCGGGGGATATAACGGGGAGCTGTTTTTT	CASSFPSGGYNGELFF
.	TRBV7-8	.	TRBJ1-1	TGTGCCAGCAGTCAGCAGGTTACTGAAGCTTTCTTT	CASSQQVTEAFF
.	TRBV6-4	once	TRBJ1-5	TGTGCCAGCAGTGCTAACGGAGGTGGTTTACAAGAGCCCCAGCATTTT	CASSANGGGLQEPQHF
TRBD1	TRBV6-6	.	TRBJ2-5	TGTGCCAGCACAGATGGGACAGGGAAGTACTTC	CASTDGTGKYF
.	TRBV6-5	.	TRBJ1-2	TGTGCCAGCAGTTACCTCTCGTCTAACTATGGCTACACCTTC	CASSYLSSNYGYTF
TRBD1	TRBV7-9	.	TRBJ1-6	TGTGCCAGCAGCTCACGGACAGGAGGGGATGATTCACCCCTCCACTTT	CASSSRTGGDDSPLHF
TRBD1	TRBV19	.	TRBJ1-4	TGTGCCAGTAGTGAGGACAGGGGGCGTGAAAAACTGTTTTTT	CASSEDRGREKLFF
TRBD2	TRBV4-1	few	TRBJ2-3	TGCGCCAGCAGCCAAGGGGTGGCGGGGGGGCTTTATCGCACAGATACGCAGTATTTT	CASSQGVAGGLYRTDTQYF
TRBD1	TRBV28	.	TRBJ1-4	TGTGCCAGCAGTTTAGGGGCAGGGGGTCGGGAAAAACTGTTTTTT	CASSLGAGGREKLFF
.	TRBV9	few	TRBJ2-2	TGTGCCAGCAGCGTAAAGGGACAAATCACCGGGGAGCTGTTTTTT	CASSVKGQITGELFF
.	TRBV19	.	TRBJ1-1	TGTGCCAGTAGTATGAGGCAGGCAGGGTCGACGAACACTGAAGCTTTCTTT	CASSMRQAGSTNTEAFF
TRBD1	TRBV5-1	few	TRBJ1-5	TGCGCCAGCAGCTTGACCGGGGACAGGGTAAATCAGCCCCAGCATTTT	CASSLTGDRVNQPQHF
TRBD1	TRBV27	once	TRBJ1-4	TGTGCCAGCAGTTTATCCTTCGCAGGGGGCAATGAAAAACTGTTTTTT	CASSLSFAGGNEKLFF
.	TRBV18	.	TRBJ1-1	TGTGCCAGCTCCGAAGGACAGACGAACACTGAAGCTTTCTTT	CASSEGQTNTEAFF
TRBD1	TRBV29-1	.	TRBJ2-7	TGCAGCGTGAGCCGGTCGGGACAGGGGGCCGGACAGTACTTC	CSVSRSGQGAGQYF
.	TRBV6-1	.	TRBJ1-6	TGTGCCAGCAGTGTAGGACATTCGAATTCACCCCTCCACTTT	CASSVGHSNSPLHF
.	TRBV6-1	.	TRBJ1-1	TGTGCCAGCAGTGAAGGTCGAAGCGGGGGGAACACTGAAGCTTTCTTT	CASSEGRSGGNTEAFF
TRBD1	TRBV10-1	.	TRBJ2-1	TGCGCCAGCAGTGACCCGAAGGGGGCTAACTACAATGAGCAGTTCTTC	CASSDPKGANYNEQFF
TRBD1	TRBV19	.	TRBJ1-1	TGTGCCAGTACCACGGGGACAGGGATCACTGAAGCTTTCTTT	CASTTGTGITEAFF
.	TRBV25-1	.	TRBJ1-3	TGTGCCAGCAGTGATCAGGGGAGAAACACCATATATTTT	CASSDQGRNTIYF
TRBD1	TRBV5-1	.	TRBJ2-7	TGCGCCAGCAGCTTGGTGTACAGGGGGCACAACGAGCAGTACTTC	CASSLVYRGHNEQYF